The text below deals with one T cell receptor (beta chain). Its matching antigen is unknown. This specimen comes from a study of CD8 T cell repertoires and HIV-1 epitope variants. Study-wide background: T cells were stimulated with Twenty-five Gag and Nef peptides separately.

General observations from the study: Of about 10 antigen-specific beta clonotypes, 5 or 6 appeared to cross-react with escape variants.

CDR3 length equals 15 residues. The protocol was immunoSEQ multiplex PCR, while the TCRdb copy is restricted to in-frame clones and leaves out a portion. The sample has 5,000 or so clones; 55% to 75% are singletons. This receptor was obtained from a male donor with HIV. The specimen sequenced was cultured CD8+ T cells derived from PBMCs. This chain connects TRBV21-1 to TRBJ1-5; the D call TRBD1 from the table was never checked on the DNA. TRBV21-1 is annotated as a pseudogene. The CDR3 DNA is TGTGCCAGCAGCAAACCGGGACAGTTCAATCAGCCCCAGCATTTT. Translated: CASSKPGQFNQPQHF.